The clone carrying this T cell receptor (beta chain) has more than one count but fewer than ten. This CDR3 is 15 amino acids long. CDR1 SGDLS and CDR2 YYNGEE come from the germline V gene. The V and J ends lost 5 bases and 5 bases, in that order; junction bases with no gene match: 10. Measured with immunoSEQ multiplex PCR; TCRdb has only the in-frame clones, and not every one. Of 200,000 or so clones listed, roughly 90% are singletons. The data originate from a study of blood T cell repertoires in COVID-19. The receptor comes from a woman aged 18-35 years who had recovered from COVID-19. The sample comprised PBMCs or T cells enriched from blood (not recorded which). J is TRBJ2-3 and V is TRBV9, with 8 bases lining up with TRBD2. The CDR3 region has the DNA TGTGCCAGCAGTTTCACCGGGACTAGGGGAGATACGCAGTATTTT. Its protein product is CASSFTGTRGDTQYF.